This section outlines one T cell receptor beta chain sequence together with its context. As yet, its antigen is unknown. This specimen comes from a study of T cells expressing NK-cell markers. Across the study: Sorted CD3+CD56-NKG2C+, CD3+CD56+NKG2C+ and CD3+CD56+NKG2C- T cells supplied the TCR beta repertoires. Serological testing identified seven of the eight sequenced donors as HCMV-seropositive and one as seronegative.

Points from the study as a whole: Among CD8+ T cells from six donors, dominant NKG2C+ clonotypes accounted for about 1.0-7.0%.

As the method of synthesis, 5'RACE template switching with UMIs yielded TCR beta cDNA. TCRdb reprocessed the 5' RACE reads; each CDR3 protein has one entry and no DNA is given. There are around 380,000 distinct CDR3 sequences in the sample, with about 10% held by the top ten. CDR3 size: 16 residues. CDR1 and CDR2 from the germline V gene are MNHEY and SVGEGT. The TCR sequence derives from a woman in her fifties or sixties in good health. What was sequenced was blood T cells: a sorted CD56 or NKG2C T cell subset, CD4+ or CD8+ T cells, or bulk PBMC T cells (not recorded which). This sequence joins TRBV6-2 or TRBV6-3 and TRBJ2-1; TCRdb's D call of TRBD1 is untestable without DNA. The CDR3 spells CASSTPRGREYLEQFF.